This TCR beta chain appears in the sequencing data of a study of T cell repertoires in cytomegalovirus infection. The wider study: Through public TCR beta signatures, both CMV infection and matching HLA type were indicated.

Broader study findings: Carriage of CMV together with the relevant HLA was identifiable through cumulative public TCR beta family frequency. CMV-specific TCR beta clonotypes restricted by HLA-C dominated the ex vivo response.

As regards this clonotype: No antigen is known for it.

TCRdb fed the reads into MiXCR, producing one record per CDR3 protein. The sample lists 630,000 or so distinct CDR3 sequences, 20% to 25% occurring once. This CDR3 comprises 12 residues. The germline gives CDR1 LNHDA, CDR2 SQIVND (reference sequence). The clonotype was recovered from a human donor in good health (CMV status not recorded). Some clones in this sample may be carry-over from other donors' samples. The chain carries TRBV19 and TRBJ1-2; no clear D. The sequenced sample was CD8+ T cells from PBMCs. The CDR3 DNA reads as TGTGCGTCAGGACTACCTGGGGATGGCTACACCTTC. Encoded protein: CASGLPGDGYTF.